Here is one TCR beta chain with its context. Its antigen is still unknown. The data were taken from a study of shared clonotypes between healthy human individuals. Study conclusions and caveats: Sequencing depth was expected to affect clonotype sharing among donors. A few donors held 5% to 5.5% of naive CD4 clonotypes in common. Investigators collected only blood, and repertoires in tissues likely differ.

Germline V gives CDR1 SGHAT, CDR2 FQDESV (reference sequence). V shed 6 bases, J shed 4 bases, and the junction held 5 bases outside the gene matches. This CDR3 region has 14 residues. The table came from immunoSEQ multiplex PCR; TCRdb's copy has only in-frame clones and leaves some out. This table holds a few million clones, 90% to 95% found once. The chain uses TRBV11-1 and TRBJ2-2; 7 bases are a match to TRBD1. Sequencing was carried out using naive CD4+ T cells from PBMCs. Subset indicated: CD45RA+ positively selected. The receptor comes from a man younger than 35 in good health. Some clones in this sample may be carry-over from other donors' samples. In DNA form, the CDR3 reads TGTGCCAGCAGGAAAGGGACAGCCACCGGGGAGCTGTTTTTT. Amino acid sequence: CASRKGTATGELFF.